The rows below give T cell receptor beta chains drawn from one sample of a study of long-term antiretroviral therapy in people with HIV. The method was immunoSEQ multiplex PCR; TCRdb's version includes in-frame clones alone and lacks a portion of them. Counted here are 35,000 or so clones, just under 95% occurring once; the ten biggest clones make up 3.6%. Source: unsorted PBMCs, taken 4.1 years after starting antiretroviral therapy. The receptors derive from a woman aged 45 to 65 with HIV. Each CDR3 is given with its conserved first and last residue. The order of the fields is clone size, V gene, D gene, CDR3 length, J gene, CDR3 DNA, CDR3 protein. D genes are given only for firm matches. Clone sizes are given selectively: once, few, many, or a class where the clone is expanded.

abundance: .; v_gene: TRBV7-2; d_gene: TRBD1; len: 16; j_gene: TRBJ1-3; CDR3nt: TGTGCCAGCAGCTTGACAGGGGGAAACTCTGGAAACACCATATATTTT; CDR3aa: CASSLTGGNSGNTIYF
abundance: .; v_gene: TRBV19; d_gene: .; len: 15; j_gene: TRBJ2-2; CDR3nt: TGTGCCAGTAGTATCCAGGCAGGGATCGGCGGGGAGCTGTTTTTT; CDR3aa: CASSIQAGIGGELFF
abundance: .; v_gene: TRBV18; d_gene: TRBD1; len: 14; j_gene: TRBJ2-7; CDR3nt: TGTGCCAGCTCACCACAAGGGGGCTATTACGAGCAGTACTTC; CDR3aa: CASSPQGGYYEQYF
abundance: .; v_gene: TRBV13; d_gene: .; len: 17; j_gene: TRBJ2-3; CDR3nt: TGTGCCAGCAGCGCCCCAGTCCGTTACAATACCTCAGATACGCAGTATTTT; CDR3aa: CASSAPVRYNTSDTQYF
abundance: few; v_gene: TRBV5-4; d_gene: .; len: 11; j_gene: TRBJ1-2; CDR3nt: TGTGCCAGCAGCTTCATGAATGGCTACACCTTC; CDR3aa: CASSFMNGYTF
abundance: once; v_gene: TRBV7-8; d_gene: TRBD2; len: 16; j_gene: TRBJ2-1; CDR3nt: TGTGCCAGCAGCTTAGGCCCCGGCGGGAGTTACAATGAGCAGTTCTTC; CDR3aa: CASSLGPGGSYNEQFF
abundance: once; v_gene: TRBV19; d_gene: .; len: 14; j_gene: TRBJ1-1; CDR3nt: TGTGCCAGTAGTATTAACAGGGAGATCACTGAAGCTTTCTTT; CDR3aa: CASSINREITEAFF
abundance: .; v_gene: TRBV27; d_gene: TRBD1; len: 15; j_gene: TRBJ2-7; CDR3nt: TGTGCCAGCAGTGGGGACAGGGGGAAATCCTACGAGCAGTACTTC; CDR3aa: CASSGDRGKSYEQYF
abundance: once; v_gene: TRBV23-1; d_gene: TRBD1; len: 18; j_gene: TRBJ2-7; CDR3nt: TGCGCCAGCAGTCGCATACGGGACAGGCGACGCCAAATTTACGAGCAGTACTTC; CDR3aa: CASSRIRDRRRQIYEQYF
abundance: .; v_gene: TRBV2; d_gene: .; len: 12; j_gene: TRBJ2-7; CDR3nt: TGTGCCAGCAGTGTCAAGGGGCTCGAGCAGTACTTC; CDR3aa: CASSVKGLEQYF
abundance: .; v_gene: TRBV10-2; d_gene: TRBD1; len: 15; j_gene: TRBJ1-1; CDR3nt: TGCGCCAGCAGTGAGTCGGGGGGACAGATCACTGAAGCTTTCTTT; CDR3aa: CASSESGGQITEAFF
abundance: .; v_gene: TRBV5-1; d_gene: .; len: 13; j_gene: TRBJ1-1; CDR3nt: TGCGCCAGCAGCTTGGAGAGGCACACTGAAGCTTTCTTT; CDR3aa: CASSLERHTEAFF
abundance: .; v_gene: TRBV11-3; d_gene: TRBD2; len: 16; j_gene: TRBJ2-3; CDR3nt: TGTGCCAGCAGCTTAGGGGCTAGCGGCTTCACAGATACGCAGTATTTT; CDR3aa: CASSLGASGFTDTQYF
abundance: once; v_gene: TRBV7-8; d_gene: .; len: 14; j_gene: TRBJ2-7; CDR3nt: TGTGCCAGCAGCTTATATGGCCCGTCCTACGAGCAGTACTTC; CDR3aa: CASSLYGPSYEQYF
abundance: .; v_gene: TRBV7-2; d_gene: TRBD1; len: 14; j_gene: TRBJ2-5; CDR3nt: TGTGCCAGCAGCTCGGACAGGTTACAAGAGACCCAGTACTTC; CDR3aa: CASSSDRLQETQYF
abundance: .; v_gene: TRBV19; d_gene: .; len: 12; j_gene: TRBJ1-6; CDR3nt: TGTGCCAGTAGTATGGAGGATTCACCCCTCCACTTT; CDR3aa: CASSMEDSPLHF
abundance: .; v_gene: TRBV7-6; d_gene: .; len: 13; j_gene: TRBJ1-1; CDR3nt: TGTGCCAGCAGCTTAGCCGGGAACACTGAAGCTTTCTTT; CDR3aa: CASSLAGNTEAFF
abundance: .; v_gene: TRBV6-1; d_gene: .; len: 14; j_gene: TRBJ1-1; CDR3nt: TGTGCCAGCCGAGCCGGGCAGGGTAGAGCTGAAGCTTTCTTT; CDR3aa: CASRAGQGRAEAFF